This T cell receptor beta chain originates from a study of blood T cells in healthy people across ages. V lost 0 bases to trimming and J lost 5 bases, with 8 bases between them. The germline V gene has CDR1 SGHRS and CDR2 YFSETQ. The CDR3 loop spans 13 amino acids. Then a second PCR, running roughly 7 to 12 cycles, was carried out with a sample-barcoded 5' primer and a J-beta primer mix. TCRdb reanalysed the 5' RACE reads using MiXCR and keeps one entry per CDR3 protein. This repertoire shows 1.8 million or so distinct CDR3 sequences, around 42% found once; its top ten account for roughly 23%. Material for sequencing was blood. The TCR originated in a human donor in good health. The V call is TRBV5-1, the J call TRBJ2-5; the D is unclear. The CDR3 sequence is CASSLVDGETQYF. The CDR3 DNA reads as TGCGCCAGCAGCTTGGTTGATGGGGAGACCCAGTACTTC.